These 31 T cell receptor beta chains originate from one sample sequenced in a study of blood T cell repertoires in COVID-19. The repertoire was sequenced with immunoSEQ multiplex PCR; TCRdb's copy has only in-frame clones and lacks some. The sample carries a few hundred thousand clones, 80% to 85% recorded once. The specimen was PBMCs or T cells enriched from blood (not recorded which). All receptors derive from a woman aged 50 to 65 who had recovered from COVID-19.

The chain couples TRBV2 to TRBJ1-1; TRBD1 might be the D (6 bases). There are 14 residues in the CDR3. V dropped 6 bases and J dropped 1 base, with 12 bases sitting between them. Germline loops: CDR1 SNHLY, CDR2 FYNNEI. CDR3 sequence (DNA): TGTGCCAGCAGCCAGGGGTTGGGGAACACTGAAGCTTTCTTT. Amino acid sequence: CASSQGLGNTEAFF.

The CDR3 nucleotides read TGCGCCAGCAGCTTGGTATTAGCGGGGCCATGGGAGACCCAGTACTTC. Protein sequence: CASSLVLAGPWETQYF. The chain joins TRBV5-1 to TRBJ2-5, with 8 bases aligning to TRBD2. In germline, CDR1 is SGHRS, CDR2 YFSETQ. Germline trimming cut 0 bases from V and 5 bases from J; bases unmatched to any gene: 9. CDR3 length: 16 residues.

This clone appeared many times. V gene TRBV7-3 combines with J gene TRBJ2-2; D gene ambiguous. The CDR3 consists of 15 residues. V was cut by 1 base and J by 2 bases, with 8 bases left in between. Per the germline V gene, CDR1 is SGHTA and CDR2 is FQGTGA. The CDR3 is CASSLNLRNTGELFF. The CDR3 DNA reads as TGTGCCAGCAGCTTAAATCTTCGTAACACCGGGGAGCTGTTTTTT.

The chain joins TRBV27 to TRBJ2-7; D is unclear. The germline gives CDR1 MNHEY, CDR2 SMNVEV (reference sequence). The V and J ends lost 1 base and 4 bases respectively, with 8 bases between them. CDR3 length: 13 amino acids. For the CDR3, the DNA is TGTGCCAGCAGTTTATATACACGTTACGAGCAGTACTTC. It translates to CASSLYTRYEQYF.

The V call is TRBV7-8, the J call TRBJ1-1; D is uncertain. V shed 1 base and J shed 6 bases, with 18 bases lying between them. Germline CDR1 reads SGHVS; CDR2 reads FQNEAQ. The CDR3 loop spans 16 amino acids. CDR3 sequence reads: CASSLGYDPTGAEAFF. The CDR3 region has the DNA TGTGCCAGCAGCTTAGGTTACGACCCCACCGGGGCTGAAGCTTTCTTT.

The chain carries TRBV19 and TRBJ2-2, with TRBD1 as a possible D gene (5 bases). The CDR3 consists of 13 residues. Trimming pared 5 bases from V and 6 bases from J, leaving 10 bases between. The germline V gene encodes CDR1 LNHDA and CDR2 SQIVND (reference sequence). The CDR3 is CASSYRTPGELFF. The CDR3 DNA reads as TGTGCCAGTAGTTATCGGACACCCGGGGAGCTGTTTTTT.

The rearrangement uses TRBV19 and TRBJ1-2, with 9 bases that match TRBD1. This CDR3 region has 16 residues. Germline trimming cut 3 bases from V and 2 bases from J; bases unmatched to any gene: 7. CDR1 is LNHDA, CDR2 SQIVND, per germline (reference sequence). For the CDR3, the DNA is TGTGCCAGTAGTATGTTGGGGGACAGGGAGAACTATGGCTACACCTTC. This codes for CASSMLGDRENYGYTF.

This clone showed up just once. This chain connects TRBV5-8 to TRBJ1-5, with 7 bases fitting TRBD1. The germline CDR1 and CDR2 sequences are SGHTS and YDEGEE. After removal of 2 bases from V and 4 bases from J, the junction contained 6 bases not matched to a gene. The CDR3 runs 15 residues. CDR3 residues: CASSLQQGTNQPQHF. In nucleotides, the CDR3 is TGTGCCAGCAGCTTACAACAGGGGACGAATCAGCCCCAGCATTTT.

This clone was seen once. This chain links TRBV7-3 with TRBJ1-2, with 8 bases aligning to TRBD1. The trim removed 0 bases at V and 10 bases at J, leaving 10 bases unmatched. The CDR3 length is 15 residues. CDR1 is SGHTA, CDR2 FQGTGA, per germline. CDR3 protein: CASSLTGAGGLDYTF. For the CDR3, the DNA is TGTGCCAGCAGCTTAACAGGCGCAGGGGGCCTTGACTACACCTTC.

The chain recombines TRBV4-3 with TRBJ1-1; D unclear. Looked up from germline, CDR1 is LGHNA and CDR2 is YSLEER. V lost 2 bases to trimming and J lost 9 bases, with 10 bases between them. The CDR3 is 12 amino acids. CDR3 protein: CASSQPGLKAFF. The CDR3 nucleotides read TGCGCCAGCAGCCAACCTGGCCTTAAAGCTTTCTTT.

The V gene is TRBV3-1 (or the pseudogene TRBV3-2), the J gene TRBJ2-3, with D unclear. The CDR3 contains 13 residues. CDR1 is LGHDT and CDR2 is YNNKEL in the germline V gene (reference sequence). Trimming took off 4 bases at V and 1 base at J, with 6 bases between the two ends. CDR3 in amino acids: CASSLAGTDTQYF. The CDR3 DNA follows: TGTGCCAGCAGCCTTGCGGGCACAGATACGCAGTATTTT.

The rearrangement joins TRBV30 to TRBJ2-7, with no clear D. The V gene lost 3 bases and the J gene lost 1 base, with 7 bases spanning the gap. Germline CDR1 GTSNPN, CDR2 SVGIG (reference sequence). The CDR3 sequence is 12 residues long. This chain's CDR3 is CAWSLRSYEQYF. The DNA for the CDR3 is TGTGCCTGGAGCCTCCGGTCCTACGAGCAGTACTTC.

The chain is built from TRBV28 and TRBJ1-2; TRBD1 is a possible D gene (5 bases). There are 14 residues in the CDR3. In germline, CDR1 is MDHEN, CDR2 SYDVKM. The V end lost 7 bases, the J end lost 2 bases, and 14 bases lay between the germline ends. CDR3 protein: CASTPGGLNYGYTF. In DNA form, the CDR3 reads TGTGCCAGCACCCCCGGGGGATTGAACTATGGCTACACCTTC.

The chain is built from TRBV7-2 and TRBJ2-7; 12 bases are a match to TRBD2. V was clipped by 5 bases and J by 2 bases; unmatched bases: 7. The CDR3 is 16 amino acids. The germline gives CDR1 SGHTA, CDR2 FQGNSA. CDR3 bases: TGTGCCAGCAGCCCACGACTAGCGGGAGACGCCTACGAGCAGTACTTC. Encoded protein: CASSPRLAGDAYEQYF.

The chain recombines TRBV12-3 or TRBV12-4 with TRBJ1-5; D remains ambiguous. This CDR3 region has 12 residues. Trimming left V 6 bases short and J 7 bases short, with 10 bases between. This CDR3 is CASSFNIQPQHF. CDR3 coding DNA: TGTGCCAGCAGCTTTAACATACAGCCCCAGCATTTT.

V gene TRBV5-1 combines with J gene TRBJ2-5; tentatively, D is TRBD2 (6 bases). The CDR3 is 16 amino acids. Trimming removed 2 bases at V and 2 bases at J, with 16 bases between. Germline V gives CDR1 SGHRS, CDR2 YFSETQ. The CDR3 DNA reads as TGCGCCAGCAGCTTAGTGGGGGGAACCCTTCAAGAGACCCAGTACTTC. Translated: CASSLVGGTLQETQYF.

The chain carries TRBV29-1 and TRBJ1-1; 8 positions match TRBD1. V lost 5 bases, J lost 3 bases, and 5 bases stayed unmatched. The germline CDR1 and CDR2 sequences are SQVTM and ANQGSEA. This CDR3 contains 13 residues. The DNA for the CDR3 is TGCAGCGTTCGGACAGGGTTGGACACTGAAGCTTTCTTT. Residues: CSVRTGLDTEAFF.

As DNA, the CDR3 is TGTGCCAGCACCCCGGGGCAAGATTCACCCCTCCACTTT. This encodes CASTPGQDSPLHF. This chain uses TRBV6-2 or TRBV6-3 with TRBJ1-6; possible D gene TRBD1, 5 bases. With 7 bases removed from V and 8 bases from J, the gap between germline ends came to 12 bases. The CDR3 length is 13 residues. Germline V lookup: CDR1 MNHEY, CDR2 SVGEGT.

V gene TRBV14 combines with J gene TRBJ2-1, with TRBD2 identical over 9 bases. Trimming at V came to 4 bases and at J to 6 bases, leaving 10 bases not matched to a gene. The CDR3 has 16 amino acids. Looked up from germline, CDR1 is SGHDN and CDR2 is FVKESK. CDR3: CASSPPRGGNVNEQFF. CDR3 sequence (DNA): TGTGCCAGCAGCCCTCCGCGGGGGGGAAATGTCAATGAGCAGTTCTTC.

This clone showed up just once. The chain links TRBV6-4 to TRBJ1-2; TRBD1 might be the D (5 bases). Germline V gene data show CDR1 as MRHNA and CDR2 as SNTAGT. The CDR3 contains 14 residues. V lost 0 bases and J lost 4, with 9 bases in between. The CDR3 DNA reads TGTGCCAGCAGTGACTCGGCAGGGCCCTATGGCTACACCTTC. Its translation: CASSDSAGPYGYTF.

CDR3 sequence reads: CASSVSGRRSYEQYF. The DNA of the CDR3 is TGTGCCAGCAGCGTTAGCGGGAGACGCTCCTACGAGCAGTACTTC. V usage is TRBV7-2 and J usage is TRBJ2-7, with 9 bases aligning to TRBD2. V lost 5 bases, J lost 0 bases, and 5 bases stayed unmatched. Germline V gene data show CDR1 as SGHTA and CDR2 as FQGNSA. The CDR3 totals 15 residues.

The chain carries TRBV27 and TRBJ2-5; the match to TRBD2 covers 12 bases. Trimming took 1 base from V and 5 from J; bases not matched to a gene: 2. The CDR3 extends over 15 amino acids. Germline CDR1 MNHEY, CDR2 SMNVEV (reference sequence). The CDR3, as DNA: TGTGCCAGCAGTTTATTTACTAGCGGGGGGGAGACCCAGTACTTC. This sequence encodes CASSLFTSGGETQYF.

This sequence joins TRBV7-6 and TRBJ1-2; the D is unclear. The CDR3 covers 14 residues. Germline V lookup: CDR1 SGHVS, CDR2 FNYEAQ. Deletions cut 5 bases from V and 6 bases from J, with 16 bases between. The CDR3 reads CASSPGAAADGYTF. The CDR3 region has the DNA TGTGCCAGCAGCCCCGGCGCGGCGGCGGATGGCTACACCTTC.

The genes are TRBV20-1 and TRBJ1-2, with D possibly matching TRBD1 (5 bases). The V and J ends lost 6 bases and 8 bases respectively, with 13 bases between them. The germline V gene has CDR1 DFQATT and CDR2 SNEGSKA (reference sequence). The CDR3 runs 11 residues. The CDR3 loop reads CSAISGVGYTF. In DNA, the CDR3 is TGCAGTGCAATATCGGGGGTCGGCTACACCTTC.

The chain is built from TRBV6-5 and TRBJ2-1; a weak D match, TRBD1 (5 bases). Germline CDR1 is MNHEY and CDR2 is SVGAGI. This CDR3 region has 13 residues. V was pared by 0 bases and J by 13 bases, with 13 bases between. This chain's CDR3 is CASSYSPSRGQFF. The DNA for the CDR3 is TGTGCCAGCAGTTACTCCCCATCTAGGGGTCAGTTCTTC.

This chain uses TRBV19 with TRBJ2-5; 11 bases line up with TRBD1. This CDR3 has 13 amino acids. The trim removed 11 bases at V and 4 bases at J, leaving 6 bases unmatched. Germline loops: CDR1 LNHDA, CDR2 SQIVND (reference sequence). The DNA for the CDR3 is TGTGCCGCACGGGACAGGGGGACAGAGACCCAGTACTTC. Amino acid sequence: CAARDRGTETQYF.

The sample holds many counts of this clone. This sample also contains other DNA sequences that code for the same CDR3. The J gene is TRBJ2-3, the V gene TRBV11-2, with D perhaps matching TRBD1 (6 bases). The CDR3 is made up of 14 amino acids. V was cut by 1 base and J by 6 bases, with 11 bases left in between. Germline loops: CDR1 SGHAT, CDR2 FQNNGV. The CDR3 DNA sequence: TGTGCCAGCAGCTTAGGGGGGCCCACGGATACGCAGTATTTT. The encoded protein is CASSLGGPTDTQYF. The variable domain in full, with the rest retrieved from reference TRBV11-2 and TRBJ2-3, is EAGVAQSPRYKIIEKRQSVAFWCNPISGHATLYWYQQILGQGPKLLIQFQNNGVVDDSQLPKDRFSAERLKGVDSTLKIQPAKLEDSAVYLCASSLGGPTDTQYFGPGTRLTVL.

This clone was counted between two and nine times. V and J are TRBV19 and TRBJ1-1; no reliable D call. V shed 4 bases and J shed 5 bases, with 11 bases lying between them. The CDR3 extends over 13 amino acids. Germline lookup yields CDR1 LNHDA and CDR2 SQIVND (reference sequence). The CDR3 bases are TGTGCCAGTAGTAAGAGAGAAAATACTGAAGCTTTCTTT. This encodes CASSKRENTEAFF.

This rearrangement joins TRBV7-9 to TRBJ1-4; 7 nucleotides agree with TRBD1. Germline loops: CDR1 SEHNR, CDR2 FQNEAQ (reference sequence). The CDR3 contains 14 residues. V shed 5 bases, J shed 8 bases, and the junction held 8 bases outside the gene matches. The CDR3 DNA is TGTGCCAGCAGCCTCGACAGAGGGGGCGAAAAACTGTTTTTT. Protein product: CASSLDRGGEKLFF.

This rearrangement joins TRBV27 to TRBJ1-1, with D maybe TRBD1 (5 bases). The V and J ends lost 2 bases and 3 bases respectively, with 10 bases between them. The CDR3 is made up of 14 amino acids. The germline gives CDR1 MNHEY, CDR2 SMNVEV (reference sequence). CDR3 in DNA: TGTGCCAGCAGTTTAGGCCAGGGTCACACTGAAGCTTTCTTT. Encoded protein: CASSLGQGHTEAFF.

This chain joins TRBV11-2 and TRBJ1-5; D is unresolved. Trimming removed 2 bases from V and 8 bases from J, with 10 bases in between. Germline V gives CDR1 SGHAT, CDR2 FQNNGV. This CDR3 is 13 amino acids long. CDR3 sequence (DNA): TGTGCCAGCAGCTTATCCACTAGGGAGCCCCAGCATTTT. Its protein is CASSLSTREPQHF.